These 14 T cell receptor beta chains were sequenced from one sample in a study of shared T cell receptors in the human thymus. Sequencing was performed with immunoSEQ multiplex PCR; in TCRdb, only in-frame clones are kept and a portion is missing. The sample has more than 550,000 clones, 80% to 90% seen once. These data were also filed under a second study, of human thymus T cells.

The specimen sequenced was thymocytes. The origin of the receptors is a girl under three years old with a congenital heart defect.

The chain links TRBV28 to TRBJ2-1; a possible D gene is TRBD2 (6 bases). Per the germline V gene, CDR1 is MDHEN and CDR2 is SYDVKM. The CDR3 consists of 17 residues. Trimming stripped 5 bases from V and 9 bases from J, with 26 bases between. Here the CDR3 DNA reads TGTGCCAGCAGTCCAGGTACGGGGGAGCCGGCTAGGGGTGAGCAGTTCTTC. It is translated as CASSPGTGEPARGEQFF.

The CDR3 here is CASSRGASGGVEQFF. The CDR3 nucleotides are TGCGCCAGCAGCCGAGGGGCTAGCGGGGGGGTTGAGCAGTTCTTC. The chain carries TRBV5-1 and TRBJ2-1, with 12 bases that match TRBD2. The V and J ends lost 4 bases and 9 bases, in that order; junction bases with no gene match: 8. Germline V gives CDR1 SGHRS, CDR2 YFSETQ. This CDR3 region has 15 residues.

As DNA, the CDR3 is TGTGCCAGCAGCCCAACCACAGGGTTTGGTTACGAGCAGTACTTC. Encoded protein: CASSPTTGFGYEQYF. V and J are TRBV9 and TRBJ2-7; the D gene is possibly TRBD1 (6 bases). V dropped 4 bases and J dropped 4 bases, with 18 bases sitting between them. The germline CDR1 and CDR2 sequences are SGDLS and YYNGEE. This CDR3 comprises 15 residues. The whole variable domain, remainder taken from reference TRBV9 and TRBJ2-7, is DSGVTQTPKHLITATGQRVTLRCSPRSGDLSVYWYQQSLDQGLQFLIQYYNGEERAKGNILERFSAQQFPDLHSELNLSSLELGDSALYFCASSPTTGFGYEQYFGPGTRLTVT.

This chain connects TRBV5-6 to TRBJ2-4; D gene unclear. Looked up from germline, CDR1 is SGHDT and CDR2 is YYEEEE. The CDR3 has 12 amino acids. Trimming took 2 bases from V and 4 from J, leaving 4 bases between them. The CDR3 protein is CASSLAKNIQYF. CDR3 sequence (DNA): TGTGCCAGCAGCTTAGCAAAAAACATTCAGTACTTC. Filled out from reference TRBV5-6 and TRBJ2-4, the complete variable domain reads DAGVTQSPTHLIKTRGQQVTLRCSPKSGHDTVSWYQQALGQGPQFIFQYYEEEERQRGNFPDRFSGHQFPNYSSELNVNALLLGDSALYLCASSLAKNIQYFGAGTRLSVL.

This rearrangement joins TRBV2 to TRBJ1-5; D is unresolved. Trimming took off 3 bases at V and 5 bases at J, with 14 bases between the two ends. This CDR3 has 15 residues. Germline V CDR1 and CDR2: SNHLY, FYNNEI. In DNA, the CDR3 is TGTGCCAGCAGTGAGGAGGGTAGGAGTCATCAGCCCCAGCATTTT. Protein: CASSEEGRSHQPQHF.

The rearrangement links TRBV27 to TRBJ1-1; the match to TRBD1 covers 7 bases. The trim removed 2 bases at V and 3 bases at J, leaving 6 bases unmatched. The CDR3 consists of 15 residues. The V gene's germline CDR1 is MNHEY and CDR2 SMNVEV (reference sequence). The CDR3 sequence is CASSLGDRADTEAFF. The CDR3 region has the DNA TGTGCCAGCAGTTTAGGTGACAGGGCGGACACTGAAGCTTTCTTT.

V is TRBV19 and J is TRBJ1-1, with a weak D call TRBD1 (5 bases). This CDR3 has 13 residues. The germline V and J ends were trimmed by 4 bases and 3 bases, with 9 bases remaining between them. Germline V gene data show CDR1 as LNHDA and CDR2 as SQIVND (reference sequence). The CDR3 spells CASSTGRDTEAFF. The DNA for the CDR3 is TGTGCCAGTAGTACGGGCAGGGACACTGAAGCTTTCTTT.

This clone appeared a few times. V usage is TRBV28 and J usage is TRBJ2-7, with a possible D match to TRBD1 (6 bases). CDR1 is MDHEN and CDR2 is SYDVKM in the germline V gene. Trimming removed 0 bases from V and 10 bases from J, with 19 bases in between. This CDR3 is built from 15 residues. This CDR3 reads CASSLWRRGSIEQYF. The CDR3 DNA sequence: TGTGCCAGCAGTTTATGGCGCAGGGGCAGCATCGAACAGTACTTC.

V usage is TRBV4-3 and J usage is TRBJ2-7; D remains unclear. The V gene lost 1 base and the J gene lost 2 bases, with 15 bases spanning the gap. CDR1 is LGHNA, CDR2 YSLEER, per germline. The CDR3 consists of 16 residues. The CDR3 coding sequence is TGCGCCAGCAGCCAAGGGTGGCAGAGGCCCACCTACGAGCAGTACTTC. The encoded protein is CASSQGWQRPTYEQYF.

The chain links TRBV7-2 to TRBJ2-3; TRBD1 matches 8 bases. From germline, CDR1 is SGHTA and CDR2 FQGNSA. V shed 5 bases and J 2 bases; nucleotides not matched to a gene: 9. CDR3 length: 16 amino acids. The CDR3 is CASSKGTGPNTDTQYF. The CDR3 DNA reads as TGTGCCAGCAGCAAGGGGACAGGACCGAACACAGATACGCAGTATTTT.

The CDR3 spells CASSDGARAKGDEQYF. CDR3 coding DNA: TGTGCCAGCAGTGATGGTGCCAGGGCAAAGGGGGACGAGCAGTACTTC. This sequence joins TRBV25-1 and TRBJ2-7, with D tentatively TRBD1 (6 bases). Germline lookup yields CDR1 MGHDK and CDR2 SYGVNS. The CDR3 spans 16 residues. Trimming stripped 3 bases from V and 5 bases from J, with 20 bases between.

This clone was seen more than once but under ten times. This chain joins TRBV4-1 and TRBJ1-2, with TRBD1 identical over 7 bases. Germline loops: CDR1 MGHRA, CDR2 YSYEKL. With 0 bases clipped from V and 3 bases from J, the junction kept 7 bases outside the gene matches. The CDR3 sequence is 16 residues long. This chain's CDR3 is CASSQDPTGTHYGYTF. Here the CDR3 DNA reads TGCGCCAGCAGCCAAGACCCGACAGGGACCCACTATGGCTACACCTTC.

The CDR3 spells CASSRDSPGGYTF. In nucleotides, the CDR3 is TGTGCCAGCAGCCGGGACTCTCCTGGGGGCTACACCTTC. The chain couples TRBV5-6 to TRBJ1-2; perhaps TRBD1 as D (5 bases). Germline loops: CDR1 SGHDT, CDR2 YYEEEE. Trimming cost V 4 bases and J 8 bases, with 15 bases left between them. There are 13 residues in the CDR3.

The rearrangement joins TRBV6-5 to TRBJ1-1; TRBD1 agrees at 8 bases. CDR3 length: 15 residues. Unmatched junction bases numbered 3, after V lost 2 bases and J lost 1 base. Germline V gene sequence: CDR1 MNHEY, CDR2 SVGAGI. DNA of the CDR3: TGTGCCAGCAGTTACACCGACAGGGGGAACACTGAAGCTTTCTTT. This encodes CASSYTDRGNTEAFF.